The 9 T cell receptor beta chains below all came from one sample that was sequenced in a study of cytomegalovirus exposure and HLA in healthy donors. PCR used 60 Vbeta primers and 13 Jbeta primers. Measured with immunoSEQ multiplex PCR; TCRdb has only the in-frame clones, and not every one. The repertoire holds under 200,000 clones, with about 80% as singletons. Specimen: PBMCs. Receptor source: a girl between 10 and 17 years old in good health and CMV-seropositive.

This chain uses TRBV7-2 with TRBJ2-1; 10 positions match TRBD1. This CDR3 spans 15 amino acids. Trimming cost V 5 bases and J 7 bases; bases outside gene matches: 8. Germline CDR1 reads SGHTA; CDR2 reads FQGNSA. The chain's CDR3 is CASSPGQGMWNEQFF. For the CDR3, the DNA is TGTGCCAGCAGCCCGGGACAGGGGATGTGGAATGAGCAGTTCTTC.

CDR3 nucleotides: TGCGCCAGCAGCCAGGCCCCTAGCGGGCCTCGCTACTTC. It translates to CASSQAPSGPRYF. The J gene is TRBJ2-5, the V gene TRBV4-1, with 8 positions matching TRBD2. In germline, CDR1 is MGHRA, CDR2 YSYEKL. With V trimmed by 3 bases and J by 14 bases, 11 bases remained unmatched. The CDR3 extends over 13 amino acids.

The CDR3 loop reads CASSVGETQGVGYTF. The CDR3 DNA reads as TGTGCCAGCAGCGTTGGGGAGACACAGGGAGTCGGCTACACCTTC. J is TRBJ1-2 and V is TRBV9; the D gene is possibly TRBD1 (6 bases). Trimming left V 2 bases short and J 8 bases short, with 19 bases between. The CDR3 runs to 15 residues. Germline CDR1 is SGDLS and CDR2 is YYNGEE.

This clone was observed a single time. CDR3: CASSQGQNYGYTF. Written as DNA, the CDR3 is TGTGCCAGCAGCCAGGGACAGAACTATGGCTACACCTTC. The V and J genes are TRBV7-9 and TRBJ1-2, with 7 bases that match TRBD1. The trim removed 5 bases at V and 2 bases at J, leaving 2 bases unmatched. CDR1 and CDR2 from the germline V gene are SEHNR and FQNEAQ (reference sequence). The CDR3 runs to 13 residues.

The J gene is TRBJ1-4, the V gene TRBV4-3; TRBD1 might be the D (6 bases). The CDR3 has 18 residues. V was cut by 4 bases and J by 2 bases, with 20 bases left in between. CDR1 is LGHNA, CDR2 YSLEER, per germline. CDR3 coding DNA: TGCGCCAGCAGCCTAACCCTCCTAGGGGGTATGACTAATGAAAAACTGTTTTTT. It specifies CASSLTLLGGMTNEKLFF.

V gene TRBV27 combines with J gene TRBJ2-7; TRBD2 agrees at 7 bases. The CDR3 covers 15 residues. The germline CDR1 and CDR2 sequences are MNHEY and SMNVEV (reference sequence). V was clipped by 2 bases and J by 4 bases; unmatched bases: 8. The CDR3 region is CASSLVLASYYEQYF. Written as DNA, the CDR3 is TGTGCCAGCAGTTTAGTACTAGCGTCTTATTACGAGCAGTACTTC.

V usage is TRBV9 and J usage is TRBJ2-5; 7 positions match TRBD2. The CDR3 extends over 17 amino acids. Germline values: CDR1 SGDLS, CDR2 YYNGEE. J was trimmed by 5 bases and V by 3 bases; bases with no gene match: 16. The CDR3 loop is CASSAEGAGVITETQYF. CDR3 nucleotides: TGTGCCAGCAGCGCCGAGGGTGCGGGGGTTATAACGGAGACCCAGTACTTC.

The chain carries TRBV7-2 and TRBJ2-7, with 7 bases fitting TRBD1. The ends lost 5 bases at V and 7 bases at J; junction bases unmatched: 11. This CDR3 is built from 14 residues. The germline gives CDR1 SGHTA, CDR2 FQGNSA. CDR3 in amino acids: CASSPTGQAREQYF. The CDR3 DNA reads as TGTGCCAGCAGCCCAACTGGACAGGCAAGGGAGCAGTACTTC.

This chain connects TRBV4-1 to TRBJ1-1, with D uncertain. CDR1 is MGHRA and CDR2 is YSYEKL in the germline V gene. Trimming took 4 bases from V and 0 from J, leaving 6 bases between them. The length of the CDR3 is 13 residues. For the CDR3, the DNA is TGCGCCAGCAGCCCTTACATGAACACTGAAGCTTTCTTT. Its protein is CASSPYMNTEAFF.